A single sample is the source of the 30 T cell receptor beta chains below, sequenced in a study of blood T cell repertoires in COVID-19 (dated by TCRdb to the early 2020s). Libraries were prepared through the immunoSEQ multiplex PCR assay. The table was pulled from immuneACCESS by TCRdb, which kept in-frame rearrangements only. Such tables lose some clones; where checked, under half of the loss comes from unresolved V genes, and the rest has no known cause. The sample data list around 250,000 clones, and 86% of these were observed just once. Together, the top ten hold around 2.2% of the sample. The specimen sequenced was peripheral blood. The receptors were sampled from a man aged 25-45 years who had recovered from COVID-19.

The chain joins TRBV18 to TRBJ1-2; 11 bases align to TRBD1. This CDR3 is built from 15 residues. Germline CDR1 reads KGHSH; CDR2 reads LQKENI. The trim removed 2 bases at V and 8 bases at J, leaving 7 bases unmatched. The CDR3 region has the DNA TGTGCCAGCTCACCATCCGGGACAGGGGGGTTAGGCTACACCTTC. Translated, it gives CASSPSGTGGLGYTF. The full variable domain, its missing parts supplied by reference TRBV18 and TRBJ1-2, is NAGVMQNPRHLVRRRGQEARLRCSPMKGHSHVYWYRQLPEEGLKFMVYLQKENIIDESGMPKERFSAEFPKEGPSILRIQQVVRGDSAAYFCASSPSGTGGLGYTFGSGTRLTVV.

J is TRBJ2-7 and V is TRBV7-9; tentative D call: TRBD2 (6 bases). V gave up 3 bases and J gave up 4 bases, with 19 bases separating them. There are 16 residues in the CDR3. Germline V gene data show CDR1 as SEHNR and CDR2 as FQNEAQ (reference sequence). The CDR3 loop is CASSFSFQEGRYEQYF. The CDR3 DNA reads TGTGCCAGCAGCTTCAGTTTTCAGGAGGGCCGGTACGAGCAGTACTTC.

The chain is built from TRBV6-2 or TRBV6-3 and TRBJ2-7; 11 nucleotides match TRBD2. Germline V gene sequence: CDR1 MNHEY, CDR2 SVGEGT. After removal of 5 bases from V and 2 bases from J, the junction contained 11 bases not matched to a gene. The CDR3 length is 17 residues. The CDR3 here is CASSPRLAGGQTYEQYF. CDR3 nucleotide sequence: TGTGCCAGCAGTCCCCGCCTAGCGGGGGGACAAACCTACGAGCAGTACTTC.

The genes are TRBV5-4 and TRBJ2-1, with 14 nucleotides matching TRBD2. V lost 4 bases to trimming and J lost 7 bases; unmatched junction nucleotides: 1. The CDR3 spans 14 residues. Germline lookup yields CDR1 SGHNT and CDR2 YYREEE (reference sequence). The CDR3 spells CASSGLAGGNEQFF. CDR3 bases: TGTGCCAGCAGCGGACTAGCGGGGGGAAATGAGCAGTTCTTC.

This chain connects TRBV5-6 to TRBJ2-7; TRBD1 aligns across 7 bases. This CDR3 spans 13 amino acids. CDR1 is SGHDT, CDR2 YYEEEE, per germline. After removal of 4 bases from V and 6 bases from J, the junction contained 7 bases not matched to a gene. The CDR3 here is CASSITGDREQYF. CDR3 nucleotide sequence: TGTGCCAGCAGCATCACAGGGGACCGCGAGCAGTACTTC.

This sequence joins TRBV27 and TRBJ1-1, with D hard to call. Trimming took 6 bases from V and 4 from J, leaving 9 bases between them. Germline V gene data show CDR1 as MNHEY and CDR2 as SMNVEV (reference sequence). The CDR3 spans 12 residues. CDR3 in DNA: TGTGCCAGCAGCGAGGGTCCCACTGAAGCTTTCTTT. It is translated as CASSEGPTEAFF.

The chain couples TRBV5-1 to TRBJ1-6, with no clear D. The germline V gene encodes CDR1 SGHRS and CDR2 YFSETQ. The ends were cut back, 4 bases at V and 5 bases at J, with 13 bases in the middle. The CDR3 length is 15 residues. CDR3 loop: CASSIGSGDNSPLHF. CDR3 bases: TGCGCCAGCAGCATTGGGTCGGGTGATAATTCACCCCTCCACTTT.

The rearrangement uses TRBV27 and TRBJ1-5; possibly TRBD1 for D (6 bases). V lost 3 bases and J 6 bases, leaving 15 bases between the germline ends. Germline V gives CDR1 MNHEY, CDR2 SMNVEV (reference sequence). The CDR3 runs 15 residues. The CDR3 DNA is TGTGCCAGCAGTTTCTCGGGGGGCACGGTTCAGCCCCAGCATTTT. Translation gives CASSFSGGTVQPQHF.

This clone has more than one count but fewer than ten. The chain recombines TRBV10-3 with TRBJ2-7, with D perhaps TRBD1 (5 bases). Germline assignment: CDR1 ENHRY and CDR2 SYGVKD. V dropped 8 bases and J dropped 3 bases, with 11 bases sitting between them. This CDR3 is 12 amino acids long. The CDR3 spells CAISDSIYEQYF. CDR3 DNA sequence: TGTGCCATCTCCGACAGCATCTACGAGCAGTACTTC.

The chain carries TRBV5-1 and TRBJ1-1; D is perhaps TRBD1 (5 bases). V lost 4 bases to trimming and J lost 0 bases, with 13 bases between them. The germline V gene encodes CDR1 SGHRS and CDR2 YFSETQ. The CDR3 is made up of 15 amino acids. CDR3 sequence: CASSPGVPVNTEAFF. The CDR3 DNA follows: TGCGCCAGCAGCCCGGGGGTGCCAGTGAACACTGAAGCTTTCTTT.

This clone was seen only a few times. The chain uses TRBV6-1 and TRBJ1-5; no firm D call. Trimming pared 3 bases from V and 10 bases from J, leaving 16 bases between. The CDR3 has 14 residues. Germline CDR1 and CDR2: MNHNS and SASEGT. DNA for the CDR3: TGTGCCAGCAGTGAGACTCACACCCGAGCACCCCAGCATTTT. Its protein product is CASSETHTRAPQHF.

CDR3 DNA sequence: TGTGCCAGCAGCCAATCAAGCAGGGGGAATTCACCCCTCCACTTT. This encodes CASSQSSRGNSPLHF. This rearrangement joins TRBV16 to TRBJ1-6, with 7 bases lining up with TRBD1. The CDR3 totals 15 residues. Germline V lookup: CDR1 KGHSY, CDR2 FQNENV. The trim removed 0 bases at V and 7 bases at J, leaving 3 bases unmatched.

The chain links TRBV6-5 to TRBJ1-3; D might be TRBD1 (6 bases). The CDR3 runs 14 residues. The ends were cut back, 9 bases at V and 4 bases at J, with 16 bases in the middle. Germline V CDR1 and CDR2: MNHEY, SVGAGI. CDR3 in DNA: TGTGCCAGTGGAATCCAGGACAGAGGAAACACCATATATTTT. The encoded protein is CASGIQDRGNTIYF.

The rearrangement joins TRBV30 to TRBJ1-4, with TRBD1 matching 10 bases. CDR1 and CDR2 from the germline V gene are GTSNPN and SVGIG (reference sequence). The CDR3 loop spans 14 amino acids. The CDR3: CGGDRGLFNEKLFF. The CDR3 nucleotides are TGTGGGGGGGACAGGGGCCTATTTAATGAAAAACTGTTTTTT. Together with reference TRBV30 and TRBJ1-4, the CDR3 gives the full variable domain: SQTIHQWPATLVQPVGSPLSLECTVEGTSNPNLYWYRQAAGRGLQLLFYSVGIGQISSEVPQNLSASRPQDRQFILSSKKLLLSDSGFYLCGGDRGLFNEKLFFGSGTQLSVL.

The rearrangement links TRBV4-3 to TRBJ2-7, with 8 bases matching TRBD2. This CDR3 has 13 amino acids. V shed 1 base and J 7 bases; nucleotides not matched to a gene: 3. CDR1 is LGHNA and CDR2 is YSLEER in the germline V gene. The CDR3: CASSQVPGGEQYF. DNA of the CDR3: TGCGCCAGCAGCCAAGTTCCGGGGGGGGAGCAGTACTTC.

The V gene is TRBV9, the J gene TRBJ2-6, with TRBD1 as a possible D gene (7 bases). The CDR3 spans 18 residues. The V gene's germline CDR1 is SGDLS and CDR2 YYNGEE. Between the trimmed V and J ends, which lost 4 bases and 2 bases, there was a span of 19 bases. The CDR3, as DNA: TGTGCCAGCAGCCCGAGGCACAGGGGAGGAGCTGGGGCCAACGTCCTGACTTTC. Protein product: CASSPRHRGGAGANVLTF.

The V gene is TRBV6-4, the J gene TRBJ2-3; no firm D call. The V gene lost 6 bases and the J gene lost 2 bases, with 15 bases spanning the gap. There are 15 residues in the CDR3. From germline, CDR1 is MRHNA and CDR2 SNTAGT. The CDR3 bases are TGTGCCAGCAGCTCAACGTGGCAGGCCACAGATACGCAGTATTTT. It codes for CASSSTWQATDTQYF.

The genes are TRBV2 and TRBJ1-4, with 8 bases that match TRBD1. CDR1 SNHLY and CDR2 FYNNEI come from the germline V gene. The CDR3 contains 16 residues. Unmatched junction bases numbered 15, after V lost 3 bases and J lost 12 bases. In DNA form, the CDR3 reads TGTGCCAGCAGTGATCCTTTGAGACAGGGGATACACGAACTGTTTTTT. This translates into CASSDPLRQGIHELFF.

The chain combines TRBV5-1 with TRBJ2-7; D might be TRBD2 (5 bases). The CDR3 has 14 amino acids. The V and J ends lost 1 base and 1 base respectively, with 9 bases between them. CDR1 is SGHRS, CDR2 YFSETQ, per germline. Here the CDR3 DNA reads TGCGCCAGCAGCTTGAACCCGGGGTCCTACGAGCAGTACTTC. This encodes CASSLNPGSYEQYF.

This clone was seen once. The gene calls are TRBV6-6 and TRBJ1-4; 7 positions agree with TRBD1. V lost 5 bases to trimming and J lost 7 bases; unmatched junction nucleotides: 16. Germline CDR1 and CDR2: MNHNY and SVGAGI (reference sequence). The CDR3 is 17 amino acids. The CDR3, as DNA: TGTGCCAGCAGTCCGAGGACAGGAGGGGGATTTGGTGAAAAACTGTTTTTT. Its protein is CASSPRTGGGFGEKLFF.

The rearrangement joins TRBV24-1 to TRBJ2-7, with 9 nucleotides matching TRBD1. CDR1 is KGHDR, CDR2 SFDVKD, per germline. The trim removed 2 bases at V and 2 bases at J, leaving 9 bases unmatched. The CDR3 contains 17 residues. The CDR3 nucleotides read TGTGCCACCAGTGATTATTTCGACAGGGGGTCTCCCTACGAGCAGTACTTC. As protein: CATSDYFDRGSPYEQYF.

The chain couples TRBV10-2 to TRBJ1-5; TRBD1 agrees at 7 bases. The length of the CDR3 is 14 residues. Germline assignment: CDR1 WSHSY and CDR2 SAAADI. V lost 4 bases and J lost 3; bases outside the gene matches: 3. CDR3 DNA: TGCGCCAGCAGTGTCGACAGGGTCAATCAGCCCCAGCATTTT. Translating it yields CASSVDRVNQPQHF.

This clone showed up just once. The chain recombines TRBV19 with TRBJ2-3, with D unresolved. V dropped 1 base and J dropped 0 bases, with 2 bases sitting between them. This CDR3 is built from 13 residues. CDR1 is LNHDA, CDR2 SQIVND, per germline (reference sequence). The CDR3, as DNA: TGTGCCAGTAGTATAGCAAGCACAGATACGCAGTATTTT. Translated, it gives CASSIASTDTQYF.

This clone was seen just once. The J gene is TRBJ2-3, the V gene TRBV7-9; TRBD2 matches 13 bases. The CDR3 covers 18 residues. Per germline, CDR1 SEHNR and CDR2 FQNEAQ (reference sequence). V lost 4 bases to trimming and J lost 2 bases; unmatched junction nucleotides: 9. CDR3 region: CASSSGTSGAGHTDTQYF. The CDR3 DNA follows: TGTGCCAGCAGCTCCGGGACTAGCGGGGCGGGCCACACAGATACGCAGTATTTT.

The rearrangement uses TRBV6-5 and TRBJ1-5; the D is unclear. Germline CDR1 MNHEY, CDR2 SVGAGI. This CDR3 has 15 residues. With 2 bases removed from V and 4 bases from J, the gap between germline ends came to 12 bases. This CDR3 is CASSYGPFGNQPQHF. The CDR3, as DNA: TGTGCCAGCAGTTACGGGCCGTTTGGGAATCAGCCCCAGCATTTT.

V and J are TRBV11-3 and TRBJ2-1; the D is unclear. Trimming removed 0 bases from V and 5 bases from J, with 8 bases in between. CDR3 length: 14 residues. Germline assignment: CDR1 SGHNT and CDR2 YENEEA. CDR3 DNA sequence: TGTGCCAGCAGCTTAGATCGCGGAGACAATGAGCAGTTCTTC. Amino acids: CASSLDRGDNEQFF.

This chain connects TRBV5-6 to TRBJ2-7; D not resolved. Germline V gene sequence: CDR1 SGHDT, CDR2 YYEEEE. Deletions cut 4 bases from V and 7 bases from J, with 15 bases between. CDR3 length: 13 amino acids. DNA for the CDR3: TGTGCCAGCAGCGTGGAAACTCCGGTTGAGCAGTACTTC. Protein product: CASSVETPVEQYF.

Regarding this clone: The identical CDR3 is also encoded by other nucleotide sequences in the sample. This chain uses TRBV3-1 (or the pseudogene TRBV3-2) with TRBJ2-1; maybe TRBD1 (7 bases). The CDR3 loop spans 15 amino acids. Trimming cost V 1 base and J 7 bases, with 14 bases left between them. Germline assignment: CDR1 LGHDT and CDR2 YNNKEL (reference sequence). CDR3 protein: CASSQGRGVLNEQFF. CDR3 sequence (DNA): TGTGCCAGCAGCCAAGGCAGGGGGGTGTTGAATGAGCAGTTCTTC.

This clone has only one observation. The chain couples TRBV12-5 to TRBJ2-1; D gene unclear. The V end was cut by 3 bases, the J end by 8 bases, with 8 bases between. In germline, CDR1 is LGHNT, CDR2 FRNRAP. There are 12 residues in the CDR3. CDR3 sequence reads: CASGFRFDEQFF. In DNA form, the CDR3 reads TGTGCTAGTGGTTTTCGGTTCGATGAGCAGTTCTTC. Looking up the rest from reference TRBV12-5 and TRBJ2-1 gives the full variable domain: DARVTQTPRHKVTEMGQEVTMRCQPILGHNTVFWYRQTMMQGLELLAYFRNRAPLDDSGMPKDRFSAEMPDATLATLKIQPSEPRDSAVYFCASGFRFDEQFFGPGTRLTVL.

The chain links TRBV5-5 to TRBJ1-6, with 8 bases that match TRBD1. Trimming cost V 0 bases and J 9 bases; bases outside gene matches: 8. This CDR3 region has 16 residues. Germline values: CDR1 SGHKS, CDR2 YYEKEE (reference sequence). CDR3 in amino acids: CASSLVAGGSSSPLHF. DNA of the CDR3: TGTGCCAGCAGCTTGGTAGCAGGGGGCTCTAGTTCACCCCTCCACTTT.